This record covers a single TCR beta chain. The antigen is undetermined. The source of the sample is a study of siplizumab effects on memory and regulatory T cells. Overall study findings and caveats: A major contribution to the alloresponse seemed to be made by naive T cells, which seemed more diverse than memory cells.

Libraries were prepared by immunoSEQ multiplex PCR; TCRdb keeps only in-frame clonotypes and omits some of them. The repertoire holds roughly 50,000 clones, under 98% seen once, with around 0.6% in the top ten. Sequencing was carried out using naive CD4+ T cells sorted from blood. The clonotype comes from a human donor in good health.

DNA of the CDR3: TGCGCCAGCAGCCAAGAGAAGTGGAGCTCCTACGAGCAGTACTTC. Translation: CASSQEKWSSYEQYF. The chain combines TRBV4-1 with TRBJ2-7; D ambiguous. V lost 0 bases to trimming and J lost 0 bases, with 9 bases between them. The V gene's germline CDR1 is MGHRA and CDR2 YSYEKL. There are 15 residues in the CDR3.